These T cell receptor beta chains were read from a single sample in a study of blood T cell repertoires in COVID-19. Sequencing used immunoSEQ multiplex PCR; TCRdb keeps in-frame clones, though not all of them. Altogether approximately 200,000 clones are present, more than 70% being singletons, with the ten largest covering 6.5% to 8.5%. The specimen sequenced was PBMCs or T cells enriched from blood (not recorded which). The receptors here all came from a woman aged 40 to 55 with acute COVID-19. The CDR3 runs from the conserved cysteine through the conserved F or W. D genes are given only for firm matches. Expanded clones are given a class, and other clones once, few, many or no size at all.

>TRBV7-2|TRBJ1-2|NA|15|TRBD1
CASSLTGTGYYGYTF
TGTGCCAGCAGCTTAACCGGGACAGGGTACTATGGCTACACCTTC
>TRBV29-1|TRBJ1-5|NA|13|NA
CSVGQNGNQPQHF
TGCAGCGTGGGACAAAATGGCAATCAGCCCCAGCATTTT
>TRBV29-1|TRBJ2-5|NA|11|NA
CSVGAQETQYF
TGCAGCGTTGGAGCTCAAGAGACCCAGTACTTC
>TRBV29-1|TRBJ2-1|NA|15|TRBD2
CSVEPSRGVGNEQFF
TGCAGCGTTGAACCTTCGCGGGGGGTTGGCAATGAGCAGTTCTTC
>TRBV6-5|TRBJ1-5|NA|14|NA
CASTKKDSGRPQHF
TGTGCCAGCACCAAAAAGGACAGCGGTCGGCCCCAGCATTTT
>TRBV18|TRBJ1-5|NA|18|TRBD1
CASSPYPGQGNGNQPQHF
TGTGCCAGCTCACCCTATCCGGGACAGGGGAACGGCAATCAGCCCCAGCATTTT
>TRBV28|TRBJ1-5|NA|16|NA
CASSLFGPEAGQPQHF
TGTGCCAGCAGTTTATTTGGACCCGAAGCGGGTCAGCCCCAGCATTTT
>TRBV7-9|TRBJ1-1|NA|14|TRBD1
CASRGDRGPNQAFF
TGTGCCAGCAGAGGGGACAGGGGGCCGAACCAAGCTTTCTTT
>TRBV3-1/TRBV3-2|TRBJ1-1|few|14|NA
CASSQVPGRTEAFF
TGTGCCAGCAGCCAAGTTCCGGGGAGGACTGAAGCTTTCTTT
>TRBV10-3|TRBJ1-2|NA|16|TRBD1
CASGGTTGGNPGGYTF
TGTGCGTCCGGGGGCACGACAGGGGGAAATCCGGGTGGCTACACCTTC
>TRBV4-1|TRBJ1-2|few|13|TRBD1
CASSQIDRDGYTF
TGCGCCAGCAGCCAAATCGACAGGGATGGCTACACCTTC
>TRBV6-5|TRBJ1-5|NA|14|NA
CASSLSGEGQPQHF
TGTGCCAGCAGTTTATCGGGGGAGGGGCAGCCCCAGCATTTT
>TRBV10-3|TRBJ2-1|NA|16|TRBD1
CAISEGMGQGANEQFF
TGTGCCATCAGTGAAGGTATGGGACAGGGGGCGAATGAGCAGTTCTTC
>TRBV3-1/TRBV3-2|TRBJ2-7|NA|11|NA
CASSQGSQWYF
TGTGCCAGCAGCCAAGGGTCACAGTGGTACTTC
>TRBV30|TRBJ1-6|NA|9|NA
CAWGAPLHF
TGTGCCTGGGGCGCGCCCCTCCACTTT
>TRBV7-3|TRBJ1-2|NA|13|TRBD1
CASGTGANYGYTF
TGTGCCAGCGGAACAGGGGCTAACTATGGCTACACCTTC
>TRBV2|TRBJ2-7|NA|13|TRBD1
CASRGTGTYEQYF
TGTGCCAGCAGGGGGACAGGGACCTACGAGCAGTACTTC
>TRBV5-4|TRBJ2-3|NA|14|NA
CASSLGQNTDTQYF
TGTGCCAGCAGCTTGGGACAAAACACAGATACGCAGTATTTT
>TRBV6-5|TRBJ1-2|NA|14|NA
CASSYSRQVVGYTF
TGTGCCAGCAGTTACTCGAGACAGGTGGTTGGATACACCTTC
>TRBV7-8|TRBJ1-2|NA|16|NA
CASSQGGGALGYGYTF
TGTGCCAGCAGCCAAGGGGGGGGCGCGTTAGGATATGGCTACACCTTC
>TRBV3-1/TRBV3-2|TRBJ2-3|NA|15|TRBD1
CASSLRTGSTDTQYF
TGTGCCAGCAGCCTACGGACAGGTAGCACAGATACGCAGTATTTT
>TRBV4-1|TRBJ2-7|NA|15|NA
CASSQVPQGSYEQYF
TGCGCCAGCAGCCAAGTACCCCAGGGCTCCTACGAGCAGTACTTC
>TRBV7-9|TRBJ1-3|once|18|NA
CASSLDRLFRRGGNTIYF
TGTGCCAGCAGCTTAGACAGATTGTTCAGACGGGGTGGAAACACCATATATTTT
>TRBV6-2/TRBV6-3|TRBJ1-1|NA|17|TRBD1
CASSYSRAGGEVTEAFF
TGTGCCAGCAGTTACTCGAGGGCAGGGGGCGAAGTCACTGAAGCTTTCTTT
>TRBV6-2/TRBV6-3|TRBJ2-7|NA|15|TRBD1
CASSYSTGGLYEQYF
TGTGCCAGCAGTTACTCAACAGGGGGGCTTTACGAGCAGTACTTC
>TRBV7-3|TRBJ2-5|NA|15|NA
CASSLMPSRSETQYF
TGTGCCAGCAGCTTAATGCCTAGCAGGTCGGAGACCCAGTACTTC
>TRBV30|TRBJ1-5|NA|15|TRBD1
CAWSDHRGSNQPQHF
TGTGCCTGGAGCGACCACAGGGGAAGCAATCAGCCCCAGCATTTT
>TRBV4-1|TRBJ1-4|NA|16|NA
CASSLRGQPTQEKLFF
TGCGCCAGCAGCCTTAGAGGACAGCCTACTCAGGAAAAACTGTTTTTT
>TRBV5-8|TRBJ2-7|NA|18|TRBD2
CASSGLEWGTSPTSEQYF
TGTGCCAGCAGCGGCTTAGAATGGGGGACTAGCCCTACTTCCGAGCAGTACTTC
>TRBV6-5|TRBJ1-4|NA|13|NA
CASRRRDDEKLFF
TGTGCCAGCAGGCGGCGGGATGATGAAAAACTGTTTTTT
>TRBV5-8|TRBJ2-7|NA|14|NA
CASSLGTVSYEQYF
TGTGCCAGCAGCTTGGGGACAGTTTCCTACGAGCAGTACTTC
>TRBV5-1|TRBJ1-1|NA|13|NA
CASSLAGTTEAFF
TGCGCCAGCAGCTTGGCGGGGACAACTGAAGCTTTCTTT
>TRBV5-1|TRBJ1-3|NA|15|NA
CASSRTADSGNTIYF
TGCGCCAGCAGCCGGACAGCGGACTCTGGAAACACCATATATTTT
>TRBV7-8|TRBJ2-1|NA|14|TRBD1
CASVMTGGGNEQFF
TGTGCCAGCGTCATGACAGGGGGTGGGAATGAGCAGTTCTTC
>TRBV28|TRBJ1-3|NA|14|NA
CASSYGSGGNTIYF
TGTGCCAGCAGTTACGGGTCCGGAGGAAACACCATATATTTT
>TRBV27|TRBJ1-2|NA|15|TRBD1
CASGPQGATNYGYTF
TGTGCCAGCGGCCCACAGGGGGCTACTAACTATGGCTACACCTTC
>TRBV5-1|TRBJ2-7|NA|12|TRBD1
CASSFTGGEQYF
TGCGCCAGCAGCTTTACAGGGGGCGAGCAGTACTTC
>TRBV24-1|TRBJ1-5|NA|18|NA
CATSDTDSENYSNQPQHF
TGTGCCACCAGTGACACTGACAGCGAGAACTATAGCAATCAGCCCCAGCATTTT
>TRBV4-2|TRBJ2-7|few|15|NA
CASSQDPDRSYEQYF
TGTGCCAGCAGCCAAGATCCGGACAGATCCTACGAGCAGTACTTC
>TRBV5-3|TRBJ2-7|NA|14|TRBD1
CARSLDRGSAEQYF
TGTGCCAGAAGCTTAGACAGGGGTTCAGCCGAGCAGTACTTC
>TRBV10-3|TRBJ2-1|NA|12|TRBD1
CAIRDRGNEQFF
TGTGCCATCAGGGACAGGGGGAATGAGCAGTTCTTC
>TRBV6-1|TRBJ1-2|NA|13|NA
CASSEAGNYGYTF
TGTGCCAGCAGTGAGGCAGGAAACTATGGCTACACCTTC
>TRBV29-1|TRBJ1-2|NA|15|NA
CSVEGVRGTNYGYTF
TGCAGCGTTGAAGGGGTTCGGGGGACTAACTATGGCTACACCTTC
>TRBV4-1|TRBJ1-5|NA|15|NA
CASSQAGEGHQPQHF
TGCGCCAGCAGCCAAGCGGGGGAGGGCCATCAGCCCCAGCATTTT
>TRBV5-1|TRBJ2-5|NA|13|TRBD1
CASSYQGEGTQYF
TGCGCCAGCAGCTATCAGGGGGAAGGGACCCAGTACTTC
>TRBV29-1|TRBJ1-2|NA|12|NA
CSVGDRNYGYTF
TGCAGCGTTGGAGACAGGAACTATGGCTACACCTTC
>TRBV5-6|TRBJ2-7|NA|12|NA
CASSNRDYEQYF
TGTGCCAGCAGCAACAGGGACTACGAGCAGTACTTC
>TRBV19|TRBJ1-1|NA|12|NA
CASDIRGTEAFF
TGTGCCAGTGATATACGGGGTACTGAAGCTTTCTTT
>TRBV5-1|TRBJ2-3|NA|14|NA
CASSQQGGTDTQYF
TGCGCCAGCAGCCAACAGGGTGGGACAGATACGCAGTATTTT
>TRBV19|TRBJ2-1|NA|14|NA
CASNGGVSYNEQFF
TGTGCCAGTAACGGGGGAGTCTCCTACAATGAGCAGTTCTTC
>TRBV25-1|TRBJ2-1|once|15|TRBD2
CASGAGAGVYSEQFF
TGTGCCAGCGGGGCCGGGGCGGGGGTTTACAGTGAGCAGTTCTTC
>TRBV11-2|TRBJ2-5|NA|14|NA
CASSPTGSRETQYF
TGTGCCAGCAGCCCGACCGGGTCTCGGGAGACCCAGTACTTC
>TRBV6-5|TRBJ1-1|NA|12|NA
CASSYSRAEAFF
TGTGCCAGCAGTTACTCACGGGCTGAAGCTTTCTTT
>TRBV15|TRBJ1-5|NA|18|TRBD1
CATSRGLLGQGNGKPQHF
TGTGCCACCAGCAGAGGTTTACTTGGACAGGGTAACGGTAAGCCCCAGCATTTT